The clone carrying this T cell receptor beta chain was observed a few times. This sample is drawn from a study of blood T cell repertoires in COVID-19. Clones were sequenced by immunoSEQ multiplex PCR, and TCRdb holds only the in-frame ones, with some missing. The data show hundreds of thousands of clones, approximately 91% seen once. The CDR3 length is 11 residues. Trimming left V 8 bases short and J 6 bases short, with 10 bases between. CDR1 and CDR2 (germline): WNHNN, SYGVQD (reference sequence). The chain combines TRBV10-1 with TRBJ1-1; the D is unclear. The TCR sequence derives from a middle-aged man with acute or convalescent COVID-19. The source material was peripheral blood. The CDR3 bases are TGCGCCAGCGGAGACGTGGCTGAAGCTTTCTTT. This encodes CASGDVAEAFF.